The TCR beta chain described here comes from a study of regulatory T cells in long-lasting Graves disease (dated by TCRdb to about 2021). With respect to the entire study: Persistent Graves' disease was defined as antithyroid drug treatment for over 5 years with persistently positive TSH receptor autoantibodies. Patients with persistent Graves' disease were compared with patients with newly diagnosed Graves' disease using TCR sequencing and RNA sequencing of peripheral blood. TCR sequencing covered about 13 persistent and around 20 newly diagnosed Graves' disease patients, about 35 samples in total. Persistent Graves' disease patients in the clinical cohort had taken antithyroid drugs for about 10.3 years on average. The study took place in China and was registered as a clinical trial. Broader findings and caveats from the paper: The authors acknowledged the small sample size as a limitation that may reduce accuracy. Persistent Graves' disease patients showed lower TCR Shannon entropy and fewer highly expanded clones than newly diagnosed patients, suggesting clonal expansion. More public clonotypes were shared among persistent patients (under 3,000) than among newly diagnosed patients (966). Peripheral blood alone was examined, since thyroid tissue, which constituted the primary lesion, could not be accessed. Only the TCR beta chain was sequenced and analyzed. Preferential use of TRBV28, TRBJ1-2 and TRBJ2-5 was observed in persistent disease, whereas TRBV20-1 and TRBJ2-1 were favored in newly diagnosed disease.

This clonotype was found many times. Its antigen specificity is not known. The record has no base qualities; no much larger clone is one base away. Library preparation used multiplex PCR. The instrument given in TCRdb is Illumina HiSeq 4000. To build TCR beta libraries, CDR3 regions were amplified by Arm-PCR using iRepertoire HTBI primers. Before sequencing, the PCR products underwent gel purification. The study's own analysis went as follows. A total of 60 to 80 TRBV and some 15 TRBJ segments were identified across samples and were used for gene usage analysis of CDR3 amino acid clonotypes. COPE and FqMerger were used to merge the filtered high-quality paired reads into contigs. BLAST was used to align contigs to IMGT TRBV, TRBD and TRBJ reference genes, with CDR3 defined following IMGT. Highly expanded clones were defined as clonotypes with a frequency above 0.1%. Shannon entropy was used to measure repertoire diversity, and the Gini coefficient was used to measure V-J evenness. Public clonotypes were defined as clonotypes shared by more than one individual. TCRdb cleaned the public reads at Q25 with fastp, built clones with MiXCR and kept in-frame beta chains. Merged by CDR3 protein, the rows form single entries marked with the most common genes and DNA. In this record, the V and J calls reflect TCRdb's handling and not the investigators' own analysis. The sample table lists 400,000 to 500,000 distinct CDR3 sequences, less than 25% of them with a count of one. The ten largest clones add up to under 9% of the sample.

The CDR3 runs 14 amino acids, cysteine and phenylalanine included. Solely the CDR3 DNA is kept, with 42 bases framed from the first base. CDR1 and CDR2 (MNHNS, SASEGT) derive from the germline V gene. Here V drops 6 bases and J drops 5 bases, and the junction holds 8 bases not matched to any gene. Sample time point, as interpreted from the label and publication: persistent/refractory GD, antithyroid drugs over 5 years with positive TRAb. For both TCR sequencing and RNA sequencing, RNA was extracted from PBMCs using TRIzol. Graves' disease was diagnosed according to American Thyroid Association guidelines. Patients for the study were recruited at an endocrinology department in Xi'an, China. Each patient gave 9 to 10 milliliters of peripheral blood, collected in an EDTA anticoagulant tube. Ficoll Paque Plus density gradient separation was used to isolate PBMCs, and no further T cell sorting was performed. An Agilent 2100 Bioanalyzer and agarose gel were used to check RNA quality, while a NanoDrop 2000 measured RNA concentration.

Sequenced material: peripheral blood mononuclear cells (PBMCs), taken when the disease was refractory, from a patient treated with antithyroid drugs. The rearrangement joined TRBV6-1 to TRBJ2-7; 9 middle bases align to TRBD1. The clonotype originates from a female donor with Graves disease. The bases are TGTGCCAGCAGCCCTTTAGACAGGGGGAACGAGCAGTACTTC. Its translation is CASSPLDRGNEQYF.